These T cell receptor beta chains were read from a single sample in a study of cytomegalovirus exposure and HLA in healthy donors. Produced via immunoSEQ multiplex PCR; TCRdb's table is partial and in-frame only. The profile shows some 200,000 clones, about 76% of them singletons. The sequencing input was PBMCs. The receptors derive from a male donor in good health and CMV-seropositive. CDR3s include the opening cysteine and the closing phenylalanine or tryptophan. A D gene is named only where the DNA matches it firmly. The size entry is marked missing in some rows and otherwise reads once, few, many or a size class.

clone_size: once
d_call: .
cdr3_length: 14
j_call: TRBJ1-2
v_call: TRBV19
cdr3_aa: CASVRAPGNYGYTF
cdr3_nt: TGTGCCAGTGTGAGAGCCCCGGGTAACTATGGCTACACCTTC

clone_size: .
d_call: .
cdr3_length: 15
j_call: TRBJ2-6
v_call: TRBV28
cdr3_aa: CASSRSGSGANVLTF
cdr3_nt: TGTGCCAGCAGCCGTTCAGGCTCTGGGGCCAACGTCCTGACTTTC

clone_size: .
d_call: .
cdr3_length: 12
j_call: TRBJ1-2
v_call: TRBV28
cdr3_aa: CASSLIRVGYTF
cdr3_nt: TGTGCCAGCAGTTTAATTCGGGTCGGCTACACCTTC

clone_size: .
d_call: .
cdr3_length: 13
j_call: TRBJ2-7
v_call: TRBV2
cdr3_aa: CASIPSGGLEQYF
cdr3_nt: TGTGCCAGCATCCCCTCGGGGGGCCTCGAGCAGTACTTC

clone_size: .
d_call: .
cdr3_length: 14
j_call: TRBJ2-7
v_call: TRBV6-4
cdr3_aa: CASRGTDLSYEQYF
cdr3_nt: TGTGCCAGTAGGGGCACGGACCTGTCCTACGAGCAGTACTTC

clone_size: .
d_call: .
cdr3_length: 13
j_call: TRBJ2-3
v_call: TRBV5-6
cdr3_aa: CASRSTSTDTQYF
cdr3_nt: TGTGCCAGCAGATCTACCTCCACAGATACGCAGTATTTT

clone_size: .
d_call: TRBD2
cdr3_length: 18
j_call: TRBJ2-7
v_call: TRBV9
cdr3_aa: CASSVGTNAQGVGYEQYF
cdr3_nt: TGTGCCAGCAGCGTCGGGACTAACGCTCAGGGAGTTGGTTACGAGCAGTACTTC

clone_size: .
d_call: TRBD2
cdr3_length: 18
j_call: TRBJ2-2
v_call: TRBV9
cdr3_aa: CASSGGVTGGKDTGELFF
cdr3_nt: TGTGCCAGCAGCGGGGGAGTTACGGGGGGGAAAGACACCGGGGAGCTGTTTTTT

clone_size: .
d_call: .
cdr3_length: 13
j_call: TRBJ1-1
v_call: TRBV10-3
cdr3_aa: CAISEYGGTEAFF
cdr3_nt: TGTGCCATCAGTGAATACGGGGGCACTGAAGCTTTCTTT

clone_size: .
d_call: .
cdr3_length: 13
j_call: TRBJ2-7
v_call: TRBV7-2
cdr3_aa: CASSSRVAYEQYF
cdr3_nt: TGTGCCAGCAGTTCGAGGGTAGCCTACGAGCAGTACTTC

clone_size: .
d_call: .
cdr3_length: 15
j_call: TRBJ1-5
v_call: TRBV19
cdr3_aa: CASSIEQWSNQPQHF
cdr3_nt: TGTGCCAGTAGTATAGAACAGTGGAGCAATCAGCCCCAGCATTTT

clone_size: few
d_call: TRBD1
cdr3_length: 12
j_call: TRBJ1-1
v_call: TRBV9
cdr3_aa: CASSGTGGEAFF
cdr3_nt: TGTGCCAGCAGCGGGACAGGAGGGGAAGCTTTCTTT

clone_size: .
d_call: TRBD2
cdr3_length: 17
j_call: TRBJ2-1
v_call: TRBV7-2
cdr3_aa: CASSWGGLAASYNEQFF
cdr3_nt: TGTGCCAGCAGCTGGGGGGGACTAGCGGCCTCCTACAATGAGCAGTTCTTC

clone_size: .
d_call: .
cdr3_length: 11
j_call: TRBJ1-3
v_call: TRBV10-1
cdr3_aa: CARNRGNTIYF
cdr3_nt: TGCGCCAGGAACCGGGGAAACACCATATATTTT

clone_size: few
d_call: .
cdr3_length: 16
j_call: TRBJ2-2
v_call: TRBV5-4
cdr3_aa: CASSAITGYNTGELFF
cdr3_nt: TGTGCCAGCAGCGCAATTACAGGGTACAACACCGGGGAGCTGTTTTTT

clone_size: .
d_call: TRBD2
cdr3_length: 15
j_call: TRBJ2-7
v_call: TRBV9
cdr3_aa: CASSPPRAGAGEQYF
cdr3_nt: TGTGCCAGCAGCCCTCCGAGAGCGGGAGCGGGCGAGCAGTACTTC

clone_size: .
d_call: TRBD2
cdr3_length: 15
j_call: TRBJ2-1
v_call: TRBV7-8
cdr3_aa: CASSTTSGRLNEQFF
cdr3_nt: TGTGCCAGCAGCACCACTAGCGGGAGGCTCAATGAGCAGTTCTTC

clone_size: .
d_call: TRBD1
cdr3_length: 15
j_call: TRBJ2-7
v_call: TRBV5-1
cdr3_aa: CASSLGQGLAYEQYF
cdr3_nt: TGCGCCAGCAGCTTGGGACAGGGTTTAGCCTACGAGCAGTACTTC

clone_size: .
d_call: .
cdr3_length: 15
j_call: TRBJ2-5
v_call: TRBV28
cdr3_aa: CASSPPGSVQETQYF
cdr3_nt: TGTGCCAGCAGTCCCCCCGGGTCAGTCCAAGAGACCCAGTACTTC

clone_size: .
d_call: .
cdr3_length: 14
j_call: TRBJ2-7
v_call: TRBV7-6
cdr3_aa: CASSLLSGLDEQYF
cdr3_nt: TGTGCCAGCAGCTTACTATCAGGTTTAGACGAGCAGTACTTC

clone_size: .
d_call: .
cdr3_length: 15
j_call: TRBJ1-1
v_call: TRBV4-1
cdr3_aa: CASSQVPRGTPEAFF
cdr3_nt: TGCGCCAGCAGCCAAGTTCCCAGGGGTACCCCTGAAGCTTTCTTT

clone_size: .
d_call: .
cdr3_length: 15
j_call: TRBJ2-5
v_call: TRBV28
cdr3_aa: CATLRASQGMETQYF
cdr3_nt: TGTGCCACCCTACGGGCTAGCCAGGGGATGGAGACCCAGTACTTC

clone_size: .
d_call: .
cdr3_length: 13
j_call: TRBJ1-1
v_call: TRBV18
cdr3_aa: CASSPAGSAEAFF
cdr3_nt: TGTGCCAGCTCACCAGCGGGCTCGGCTGAAGCTTTCTTT

clone_size: .
d_call: TRBD1
cdr3_length: 15
j_call: TRBJ2-2
v_call: TRBV5-4
cdr3_aa: CASSNRDRGTGELFF
cdr3_nt: TGTGCCAGCAGCAACCGGGACAGGGGCACCGGGGAGCTGTTTTTT

clone_size: .
d_call: TRBD2
cdr3_length: 13
j_call: TRBJ2-3
v_call: TRBV28
cdr3_aa: CASTTSGADTQYF
cdr3_nt: TGTGCCAGCACAACTAGCGGGGCAGATACGCAGTATTTT

clone_size: .
d_call: .
cdr3_length: 14
j_call: TRBJ1-3
v_call: TRBV28
cdr3_aa: CASGLQGEGNTIYF
cdr3_nt: TGTGCCAGCGGGCTACAGGGTGAAGGAAACACCATATATTTT

clone_size: few
d_call: TRBD1
cdr3_length: 12
j_call: TRBJ1-2
v_call: TRBV30
cdr3_aa: CAWKIGPGGRFF
cdr3_nt: TGTGCCTGGAAGATCGGCCCAGGGGGTCGCTTTTTC

clone_size: .
d_call: .
cdr3_length: 16
j_call: TRBJ2-3
v_call: TRBV4-3
cdr3_aa: CASSQDGGPSTDTQYF
cdr3_nt: TGCGCCAGCAGCCAAGATGGCGGCCCTAGCACAGATACGCAGTATTTT

clone_size: .
d_call: .
cdr3_length: 15
j_call: TRBJ2-1
v_call: TRBV21-1
cdr3_aa: CASSERQPRVNEQFF
cdr3_nt: TGTGCCAGCAGCGAAAGGCAGCCTCGGGTCAATGAGCAGTTCTTC

clone_size: .
d_call: TRBD1
cdr3_length: 14
j_call: TRBJ2-1
v_call: TRBV4-3
cdr3_aa: CASSQIQGANEQFF
cdr3_nt: TGCGCCAGCAGCCAAATCCAGGGGGCGAATGAGCAGTTCTTC

clone_size: .
d_call: TRBD2
cdr3_length: 16
j_call: TRBJ2-7
v_call: TRBV5-1
cdr3_aa: CASSGGEGNPPYEQYF
cdr3_nt: TGCGCCAGCAGCGGTGGGGAGGGCAACCCACCCTACGAGCAGTACTTC

clone_size: once
d_call: TRBD1
cdr3_length: 13
j_call: TRBJ1-4
v_call: TRBV5-1
cdr3_aa: CANRGTGNEKLFF
cdr3_nt: TGCGCCAACAGGGGGACAGGGAATGAAAAACTGTTTTTT

clone_size: few
d_call: TRBD1
cdr3_length: 15
j_call: TRBJ2-5
v_call: TRBV9
cdr3_aa: CASSAVQGVQETQYF
cdr3_nt: TGTGCCAGCAGCGCCGTACAGGGGGTACAAGAGACCCAGTACTTC

clone_size: .
d_call: .
cdr3_length: 12
j_call: TRBJ1-5
v_call: TRBV2
cdr3_aa: CASSEGDQPQHF
cdr3_nt: TGTGCCAGCAGCGAAGGAGATCAGCCCCAGCATTTT

clone_size: .
d_call: TRBD2
cdr3_length: 15
j_call: TRBJ2-7
v_call: TRBV6-1
cdr3_aa: CASSELAGATYEQYF
cdr3_nt: TGTGCCAGCAGTGAACTAGCGGGGGCTACCTACGAGCAGTACTTC

clone_size: .
d_call: TRBD1
cdr3_length: 15
j_call: TRBJ2-2
v_call: TRBV13
cdr3_aa: CASSFGQEGTGELFF
cdr3_nt: TGTGCCAGCAGCTTCGGACAGGAAGGTACCGGGGAGCTGTTTTTT

clone_size: .
d_call: TRBD1
cdr3_length: 17
j_call: TRBJ2-5
v_call: TRBV18
cdr3_aa: CASSPGVGGTGKETQYF
cdr3_nt: TGTGCCAGCTCACCTGGAGTGGGCGGGACAGGGAAAGAGACCCAGTACTTC

clone_size: .
d_call: .
cdr3_length: 15
j_call: TRBJ1-6
v_call: TRBV5-8
cdr3_aa: CASSPPTGRNSPLHF
cdr3_nt: TGTGCCAGCAGTCCACCGACAGGACGTAATTCACCCCTCCACTTT

clone_size: .
d_call: TRBD1
cdr3_length: 14
j_call: TRBJ1-1
v_call: TRBV6-5
cdr3_aa: CASSPDRGVGRAFF
cdr3_nt: TGTGCCAGCAGTCCGGACAGGGGGGTGGGAAGAGCTTTCTTT

clone_size: .
d_call: .
cdr3_length: 15
j_call: TRBJ1-2
v_call: TRBV27
cdr3_aa: CASSYTPSGNYGYTF
cdr3_nt: TGTGCCAGCAGTTATACGCCGTCAGGGAACTATGGCTACACCTTC

clone_size: once
d_call: .
cdr3_length: 17
j_call: TRBJ1-4
v_call: TRBV11-2
cdr3_aa: CASSLEGAGRTNEKLFF
cdr3_nt: TGTGCCAGCAGCTTAGAAGGGGCGGGGAGGACTAATGAAAAACTGTTTTTT

clone_size: few
d_call: .
cdr3_length: 14
j_call: TRBJ2-1
v_call: TRBV28
cdr3_aa: CASDPGTVYNEQFF
cdr3_nt: TGTGCCAGCGACCCCGGGACTGTCTACAATGAGCAGTTCTTC

clone_size: once
d_call: TRBD1
cdr3_length: 15
j_call: TRBJ2-1
v_call: TRBV6-5
cdr3_aa: CASRGQGARYNEQFF
cdr3_nt: TGTGCCAGCAGGGGTCAGGGGGCGCGGTACAATGAGCAGTTCTTC

clone_size: .
d_call: TRBD1
cdr3_length: 16
j_call: TRBJ1-2
v_call: TRBV7-9
cdr3_aa: CASSSPKTGGSYGYTF
cdr3_nt: TGTGCCAGCAGCTCACCCAAAACAGGGGGCTCCTATGGCTACACCTTC

clone_size: .
d_call: TRBD1
cdr3_length: 15
j_call: TRBJ2-3
v_call: TRBV9
cdr3_aa: CASSARQGSTDTQYF
cdr3_nt: TGTGCCAGCAGCGCCCGACAGGGATCGACAGATACGCAGTATTTT

clone_size: .
d_call: .
cdr3_length: 15
j_call: TRBJ2-7
v_call: TRBV25-1
cdr3_aa: CASSSGFNLRYEQYF
cdr3_nt: TGTGCCAGCAGTTCCGGGTTCAATCTTAGGTACGAGCAGTACTTC

clone_size: .
d_call: TRBD2
cdr3_length: 14
j_call: TRBJ2-7
v_call: TRBV19
cdr3_aa: CASSMGLAGDEQYF
cdr3_nt: TGTGCCAGTAGTATGGGACTAGCGGGGGACGAGCAGTACTTC

clone_size: .
d_call: TRBD2
cdr3_length: 16
j_call: TRBJ2-5
v_call: TRBV7-6
cdr3_aa: CASSSLASGGAETQYF
cdr3_nt: TGTGCCAGCAGCTCCCTGGCTAGCGGGGGCGCGGAGACCCAGTACTTC

clone_size: .
d_call: TRBD2
cdr3_length: 12
j_call: TRBJ2-1
v_call: TRBV7-2
cdr3_aa: CASSFSPSGGFF
cdr3_nt: TGTGCCAGCAGCTTTAGTCCTAGCGGTGGCTTCTTC